Below, 29 T cell receptor beta chains from the same sample are listed, as sequenced in a study of cytomegalovirus exposure and HLA in healthy donors. The PCR was carried out with 60 Vbeta primers and 13 Jbeta primers. Assay used: immunoSEQ multiplex PCR; TCRdb lists only in-frame clones, some missing. The sample holds roughly 34,000 clones; almost 70% are singletons and the top ten take more than 6.5%. The sequenced sample consisted of PBMCs. All receptors come from a man aged 25-40 years in good health and CMV-seronegative.

The table lists this clone with a few counts. Without the conserved terminal phenylalanine or tryptophan, this CDR3 likely stems from a read error. The DNA is omitted, as the CDR3 cannot be located on it reliably, and the CDR3 follows TCRdb's listing. The rearrangement links TRBV18 to TRBJ2-7; the table's D call of TRBD2 was not tested on the DNA. Germline lookup yields CDR1 KGHSH and CDR2 LQKENI. The CDR3 length is 11 residues, termini included. CDR3 protein: CASSPLGGLVQ.

The J gene is TRBJ1-5, the V gene TRBV28; no reliable D call. Trimming took 4 bases from V and 4 from J, leaving 11 bases between them. Germline V gene lookup returns CDR1 MDHEN and CDR2 SYDVKM. The CDR3 contains 14 residues. CDR3 loop: CASSSLGANQPQHF. In DNA, the CDR3 is TGTGCCAGCAGTTCCCTGGGAGCAAATCAGCCCCAGCATTTT.

The rearrangement uses TRBV29-1 and TRBJ2-3, with TRBD2 matching 8 bases. The V gene's germline CDR1 is SQVTM and CDR2 ANQGSEA. The CDR3 has 15 amino acids. Germline trimming cut 7 bases from V and 4 bases from J; bases unmatched to any gene: 13. This chain's CDR3 is CSAGSGTSYSDTQYF. CDR3 nucleotide sequence: TGCAGCGCTGGCTCCGGGACTAGTTATTCAGATACGCAGTATTTT.

J is TRBJ1-5 and V is TRBV7-6; D is possibly TRBD1 (5 bases). Per germline, CDR1 SGHVS and CDR2 FNYEAQ. The CDR3 has 16 amino acids. The V and J ends lost 0 bases and 1 base respectively, with 10 bases between them. CDR3 in amino acids: CASSLAGGISNQPQHF. In nucleotides, the CDR3 is TGTGCCAGCAGCTTAGCCGGGGGGATAAGCAATCAGCCCCAGCATTTT.

V is TRBV4-1 and J is TRBJ1-1; D is perhaps TRBD1 (6 bases). CDR1 is MGHRA and CDR2 is YSYEKL in the germline V gene. The CDR3 is made up of 15 amino acids. The V and J ends lost 6 bases and 5 bases respectively, with 19 bases between them. The CDR3 loop is CASSQNLQGRTEAFF. The CDR3, as DNA: TGCGCCAGCAGTCAGAACCTACAGGGTAGGACTGAAGCTTTCTTT.

The chain employs TRBV20-1 and TRBJ2-7, with TRBD1 matching over 7 bases. V trimming: 6 bases; J trimming: 5 bases; junction bases outside the gene matches: 4. This CDR3 has 11 amino acids. The germline CDR1 and CDR2 sequences are DFQATT and SNEGSKA (reference sequence). CDR3: CSAIDRDEQYF. For the CDR3, the DNA is TGCAGTGCGATCGACAGGGACGAGCAGTACTTC.

The gene calls are TRBV25-1 and TRBJ1-2; D is unclear. The V gene's germline CDR1 is MGHDK and CDR2 SYGVNS. The CDR3 is 13 residues long. The V end was cut by 1 base, the J end by 8 bases, with 11 bases between. CDR3 in DNA: TGTGCCAGCAGTGAATTGGGCAGCAGGGGCTACACCTTC. This sequence encodes CASSELGSRGYTF.

This clone was picked up a small number of times. The chain carries TRBV5-4 and TRBJ2-7; maybe TRBD2 (5 bases). Trimming pared 7 bases from V and 0 bases from J, leaving 14 bases between. Germline V lookup: CDR1 SGHNT, CDR2 YYREEE (reference sequence). The CDR3 loop spans 14 amino acids. The CDR3 DNA follows: TGTGCCAGCCGACCCCCGGGGTCCTCCTACGAGCAGTACTTC. This encodes CASRPPGSSYEQYF.

This chain connects TRBV7-9 to TRBJ1-2; TRBD1 aligns across 7 bases. The CDR3 runs to 16 residues. Trimming at V came to 5 bases and at J to 8 bases, leaving 17 bases not matched to a gene. The germline gives CDR1 SEHNR, CDR2 FQNEAQ (reference sequence). In DNA form, the CDR3 reads TGTGCCAGCAGCCCCCACTCAAAAACAGGGGCCGAAGGCTACACCTTC. Residues: CASSPHSKTGAEGYTF.

This rearrangement joins TRBV18 to TRBJ2-5, with D possibly TRBD1 on 6 matching bases. The CDR3 is 13 amino acids. Germline assignment: CDR1 KGHSH and CDR2 LQKENI. Between the trimmed V and J ends, which lost 6 bases and 5 bases, there was a span of 13 bases. The CDR3 DNA follows: TGTGCCAGCTCGCCGCAGGGGTTCGAGACCCAGTACTTC. Its protein is CASSPQGFETQYF.

This clone turned up a few times. The chain links TRBV2 to TRBJ1-4; D unresolved. CDR1 and CDR2 (germline): SNHLY, FYNNEI. The CDR3 is 14 residues long. V lost 6 bases, J lost 4 bases, and 12 bases lay in between. CDR3 in DNA: TGTGCCAGCAGGACGGACGGGAGTAATGAAAAACTGTTTTTT. Its translation is CASRTDGSNEKLFF.

The rearrangement uses TRBV5-4 and TRBJ1-2, with 7 bases identical to TRBD1. This CDR3 is built from 17 residues. Per the germline V gene, CDR1 is SGHNT and CDR2 is YYREEE (reference sequence). Trimming at V came to 0 bases and at J to 4 bases, leaving 12 bases not matched to a gene. Written as DNA, the CDR3 is TGTGCCAGCAGCTTGGCAGGGGGGCGACGGGGGAGCTATGGCTACACCTTC. The encoded protein is CASSLAGGRRGSYGYTF.

The chain couples TRBV7-6 to TRBJ1-1, with D unresolved. Trimming removed 1 base at V and 1 base at J, with 4 bases between. The CDR3 spans 13 residues. Germline loops: CDR1 SGHVS, CDR2 FNYEAQ. The CDR3 loop is CASSLEQNTEAFF. CDR3 in DNA: TGTGCCAGCAGCTTAGAACAGAACACTGAAGCTTTCTTT.

The chain uses TRBV29-1 and TRBJ1-5; 9 nucleotides align to TRBD1. CDR3 length: 14 amino acids. V trimming: 6 bases; J trimming: 10 bases; junction bases outside the gene matches: 13. Germline V gives CDR1 SQVTM, CDR2 ANQGSEA. CDR3: CSVSTGGPLDPQHF. In DNA form, the CDR3 reads TGCAGCGTATCTACAGGGGGCCCTCTGGATCCCCAGCATTTT.

The gene calls are TRBV10-3 and TRBJ1-2, with 7 bases lining up with TRBD1. Looked up from germline, CDR1 is ENHRY and CDR2 is SYGVKD. The CDR3 contains 17 residues. Trimming took 6 bases from V and 4 from J; bases not matched to a gene: 17. This chain's CDR3 is CAISDYGTAGEGYGYTF. The CDR3 DNA sequence: TGTGCCATCAGCGACTATGGGACAGCGGGCGAGGGCTATGGCTACACCTTC.

This clone has more than one count but fewer than ten. The V gene is TRBV5-5, the J gene TRBJ1-5; 7 bases align to TRBD1. The CDR3 extends over 16 amino acids. Germline loops: CDR1 SGHKS, CDR2 YYEKEE (reference sequence). The junction had 8 bases not matched to a gene; V was cut back by 1 base and J by 4 bases. The CDR3 spells CASSLRAGGPNQPQHF. CDR3 sequence (DNA): TGTGCCAGCAGCTTGAGGGCAGGGGGACCTAATCAGCCCCAGCATTTT.

Of note for this clone: Other DNA sequences in the same sample also yield this CDR3. The genes are TRBV11-2 and TRBJ1-2, with D possibly being TRBD1 (6 bases). The CDR3 covers 14 residues. Germline CDR1 and CDR2: SGHAT and FQNNGV. Trimming removed 1 base at V and 4 bases at J, with 10 bases between. CDR3 nucleotide sequence: TGTGCCAGCAGCTTAGTACAGGGCGCCTATGGCTACACCTTC. This translates into CASSLVQGAYGYTF.

V usage is TRBV5-1 and J usage is TRBJ2-7, with 7 bases that match TRBD2. With V trimmed by 8 bases and J by 8 bases, 16 bases remained unmatched. The CDR3 length is 14 residues. The V gene's germline CDR1 is SGHRS and CDR2 YFSETQ. In DNA, the CDR3 is TGCGCCAGTTCGGGGAGGGACGCCTCGGGGAAGCAGTACTTC. Its protein product is CASSGRDASGKQYF.

This chain connects TRBV4-3 to TRBJ2-1, with no clear D. CDR1 and CDR2 (germline): LGHNA, YSLEER. The CDR3 contains 13 residues. V was cut by 1 base and J by 4 bases, with 5 bases left in between. CDR3 sequence: CASSQALYNEQFF. The CDR3, as DNA: TGCGCCAGCAGCCAAGCTCTTTACAATGAGCAGTTCTTC.

V is TRBV4-3 and J is TRBJ1-4, with D perhaps TRBD1 (5 bases). CDR1 is LGHNA, CDR2 YSLEER, per germline. Trimming removed 4 bases at V and 0 bases at J, with 9 bases between. CDR3 size: 15 residues. The chain's CDR3 is CASSLAGATNEKLFF. The CDR3 nucleotides read TGCGCCAGCAGCCTCGCGGGGGCAACTAATGAAAAACTGTTTTTT.

The chain has TRBV10-3 and TRBJ1-5; a possible D gene is TRBD1 (6 bases). CDR1 and CDR2 (germline): ENHRY, SYGVKD. Trimming stripped 2 bases from V and 4 bases from J, with 9 bases between. The CDR3 spans 14 residues. In nucleotides, the CDR3 is TGTGCCATCAGTGAGACAGGGAAGAATCAGCCCCAGCATTTT. Residues: CAISETGKNQPQHF.

The DNA of the CDR3 is TGCAGCGTTGAATACCCGGGCGCAGGGCATGAAGCTTTCTTT. Translated: CSVEYPGAGHEAFF. The rearrangement links TRBV29-1 to TRBJ1-1, with D possibly matching TRBD1 (5 bases). The CDR3 consists of 14 residues. V was shortened by 2 bases and J by 7 bases, with 17 bases between the two germline ends. Germline V gene data show CDR1 as SQVTM and CDR2 as ANQGSEA.

The V call is TRBV19, the J call TRBJ1-2, with 7 bases aligning to TRBD1. V was clipped by 8 bases and J by 4 bases; unmatched bases: 7. CDR3 length: 13 amino acids. Germline CDR1 reads LNHDA; CDR2 reads SQIVND (reference sequence). This chain's CDR3 is CASATGESYGYTF. In nucleotides, the CDR3 is TGTGCCAGTGCCACAGGGGAGAGCTATGGCTACACCTTC. Looking up the rest from reference TRBV19 and TRBJ1-2 gives the full variable domain: DGGITQSPKYLFRKEGQNVTLSCEQNLNHDAMYWYRQDPGQGLRLIYYSQIVNDFQKGDIAEGYSVSREKKESFPLTVTSAQKNPTAFYLCASATGESYGYTFGSGTRLTVV.

V and J are TRBV5-1 and TRBJ2-1, with TRBD1 identical over 9 bases. J lost 3 bases, V lost 4 bases, and 2 bases had no gene match. The CDR3 is 14 amino acids. Per germline, CDR1 SGHRS and CDR2 YFSETQ. CDR3 sequence: CASSEGQGYNEQFF. The DNA for the CDR3 is TGCGCCAGCAGCGAGGGACAGGGCTACAATGAGCAGTTCTTC.

The chain recombines TRBV4-2 with TRBJ1-2; the match to TRBD1 covers 10 bases. Germline CDR1 reads LGHNA; CDR2 reads YNFKEQ. V lost 3 bases and J lost 8; bases outside the gene matches: 6. The length of the CDR3 is 14 residues. The CDR3 nucleotides read TGTGCCAGCAGCCAGGACCGGGACAGGGGCGGCTACACCTTC. It is translated as CASSQDRDRGGYTF.

CDR3: CASSQWAGSDTQYF. CDR3 DNA: TGCGCCAGCAGCCAGTGGGCGGGGTCAGATACGCAGTATTTT. The V and J genes are TRBV4-1 and TRBJ2-3, with a weak D call TRBD2 (6 bases). Germline values: CDR1 MGHRA, CDR2 YSYEKL. V shed 3 bases and J shed 4 bases, with 11 bases lying between them. The CDR3 is 14 amino acids.

The chain recombines TRBV2 with TRBJ1-1; D uncertain. CDR3 length: 14 amino acids. Germline V lookup: CDR1 SNHLY, CDR2 FYNNEI. Trimming cost V 6 bases and J 1 base, with 12 bases left between them. The CDR3 loop reads CASSYSSTNTEAFF. CDR3 sequence (DNA): TGTGCCAGCAGCTACAGCTCAACGAACACTGAAGCTTTCTTT.

The chain links TRBV4-2 to TRBJ1-4; no reliable D call. The germline V gene encodes CDR1 LGHNA and CDR2 YNFKEQ. Trimming took off 6 bases at V and 3 bases at J, with 5 bases between the two ends. CDR3 size: 12 residues. The CDR3 reads CASRGANEKLFF. Written as DNA, the CDR3 is TGTGCCAGCAGGGGAGCTAATGAAAAACTGTTTTTT.

V usage is TRBV6-5 and J usage is TRBJ2-7, with 7 nucleotides matching TRBD1. Germline CDR1 is MNHEY and CDR2 is SVGAGI. V lost 5 bases, J lost 6 bases, and 10 bases stayed unmatched. The length of the CDR3 is 14 residues. In DNA form, the CDR3 reads TGTGCCAGCAGTCGAACAGGGGAGATTACCGAGCAGTACTTC. It yields the protein CASSRTGEITEQYF.